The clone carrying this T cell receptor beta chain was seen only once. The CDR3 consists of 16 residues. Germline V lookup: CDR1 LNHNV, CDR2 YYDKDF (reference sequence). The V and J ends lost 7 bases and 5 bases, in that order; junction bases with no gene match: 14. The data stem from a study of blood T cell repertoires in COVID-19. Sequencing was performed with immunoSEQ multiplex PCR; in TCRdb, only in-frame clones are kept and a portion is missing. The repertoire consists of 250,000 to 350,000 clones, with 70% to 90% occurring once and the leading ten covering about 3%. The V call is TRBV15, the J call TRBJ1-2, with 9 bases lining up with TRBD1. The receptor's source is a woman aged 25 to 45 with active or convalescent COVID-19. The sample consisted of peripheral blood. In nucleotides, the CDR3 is TGTGCCACCAAGGGGGAGAGGACAGGGGTTGGGTATGGCTACACCTTC. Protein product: CATKGERTGVGYGYTF.